These T cell receptor beta chains were read from a single sample in a study of blood T cell repertoires in COVID-19. TCRdb's table, derived via immunoSEQ multiplex PCR, lists solely in-frame clones and lacks some. This table holds some 250,000 clones, roughly 89% found once. Sample: PBMCs or T cells enriched from blood (not recorded which). These receptors came from a woman aged 30 to 39 with acute COVID-19. Both conserved end residues are part of each CDR3. D genes are given only for firm matches. Clone sizes are given selectively: once, few, many, or a class where the clone is expanded.

clone size	J gene	D gene	V gene	CDR3 protein	CDR3 DNA
once	TRBJ2-5	-	TRBV5-1	CASSLLQGEETQYF	TGCGCCAGCAGCTTGTTACAGGGCGAGGAGACCCAGTACTTC
-	TRBJ1-2	-	TRBV21-1	CASSTPGSHPNYGYTF	TGTGCCAGCAGCACCCCGGGAAGTCACCCAAACTATGGCTACACCTTC
-	TRBJ2-6	TRBD1	TRBV27	CASGGTGVSGANVLTF	TGTGCCAGCGGTGGGACAGGGGTGTCCGGGGCCAACGTCCTGACTTTC
-	TRBJ1-1	TRBD1	TRBV5-4	CASSGGQGNTEAFF	TGTGCCAGCAGCGGGGGACAGGGCAACACTGAAGCTTTCTTT
-	TRBJ2-7	-	TRBV6-5	CASSYSMAEAYEQYF	TGTGCCAGCAGTTACTCGATGGCAGAGGCCTACGAGCAGTACTTC
few	TRBJ2-7	-	TRBV28	CASTKTNSYEQYF	TGTGCCAGCACTAAAACTAACTCCTACGAGCAGTACTTC
-	TRBJ2-5	TRBD2	TRBV7-2	CATQLAGVSYQETQYF	TGTGCAACTCAACTAGCGGGGGTCTCGTACCAAGAGACCCAGTACTTC
few	TRBJ1-3	-	TRBV9	CASSVEDSSGNTIYF	TGTGCCAGCAGCGTAGAAGATAGCTCTGGAAACACCATATATTTT
-	TRBJ1-1	-	TRBV18	CASSPSRGRAEAFF	TGTGCCAGCTCACCGAGCAGGGGAAGGGCTGAAGCTTTCTTT
-	TRBJ2-7	TRBD1	TRBV5-6	CASSATGAEQYF	TGTGCCAGCAGCGCTACAGGGGCCGAGCAGTACTTC
once	TRBJ1-1	-	TRBV28	CASSAPQGMNTEAFF	TGTGCCAGCAGCGCCCCTCAGGGCATGAACACTGAAGCTTTCTTT
few	TRBJ1-5	-	TRBV6-6	CASRPGKSNQPQHF	TGTGCCAGCCGCCCAGGGAAGAGCAATCAGCCCCAGCATTTT
-	TRBJ2-5	-	TRBV7-2	CASSLAGGGETQYF	TGTGCCAGCAGCTTAGCGGGTGGGGGGGAGACCCAGTACTTC
-	TRBJ1-1	TRBD1	TRBV6-5	CASRGDRGRTEAFF	TGTGCCAGCAGGGGAGACAGGGGGCGAACTGAAGCTTTCTTT
few	TRBJ2-3	TRBD1	TRBV18	CASSPGQVGTDTQYF	TGTGCCAGCTCACCCGGACAGGTTGGCACAGATACGCAGTATTTT
-	TRBJ1-1	-	TRBV19	CASSRQGWTEAFF	TGTGCCAGTAGTCGTCAGGGGTGGACTGAAGCTTTCTTT
-	TRBJ2-1	TRBD1	TRBV13	CASSTKMGQGANEQFF	TGTGCCAGCAGCACGAAAATGGGACAGGGGGCGAATGAGCAGTTCTTC
-	TRBJ1-2	TRBD1	TRBV29-1	CSVRHLKGAQGYGYTF	TGCAGCGTACGCCATCTTAAGGGGGCGCAGGGCTATGGCTACACCTTC
-	TRBJ1-1	TRBD1	TRBV28	CASTTQGARTTEAFF	TGTGCCAGCACCACACAGGGGGCGCGGACCACTGAAGCTTTCTTT
-	TRBJ1-2	-	TRBV2	CASTVEATANYGYTF	TGTGCCAGCACGGTGGAGGCAACAGCTAACTATGGCTACACCTTC
once	TRBJ2-7	-	TRBV15	CATSRRKHGQFENEQYF	TGTGCCACCAGCAGACGTAAACACGGACAGTTTGAGAACGAGCAGTACTTC
few	TRBJ2-7	-	TRBV5-4	CASSLDGGVTEQYF	TGTGCCAGCAGCCTAGATGGAGGGGTTACCGAGCAGTACTTC
-	TRBJ1-4	TRBD1	TRBV14	CASSQGDRLNEKLFF	TGTGCCAGCAGCCAAGGGGACAGGTTAAATGAAAAACTGTTTTTT
-	TRBJ1-4	TRBD1	TRBV9	CASSVEQGNEKLFF	TGTGCCAGCAGCGTAGAACAGGGGAATGAAAAACTGTTTTTT
-	TRBJ1-5	-	TRBV19	CASSINGLRGSNQPQHF	TGTGCCAGTAGTATAAATGGACTGCGGGGAAGCAATCAGCCCCAGCATTTT
-	TRBJ1-3	TRBD1	TRBV5-4	CASSRDRGAGNTIYF	TGTGCCAGCAGTCGCGACAGGGGGGCTGGAAACACCATATATTTT
-	TRBJ2-7	TRBD2	TRBV7-9	CASSLDLAGAYEQYF	TGTGCCAGCAGCTTAGACCTAGCGGGGGCCTACGAGCAGTACTTC
-	TRBJ1-1	-	TRBV2	CASSVQGQNTEAFF	TGTGCCAGCAGTGTGCAGGGACAGAACACTGAAGCTTTCTTT
-	TRBJ1-1	-	TRBV7-9	CASSLESRGAFF	TGTGCCAGCAGCTTAGAGAGTAGAGGCGCTTTCTTT
-	TRBJ1-5	TRBD1	TRBV19	CASSPTGYAQPQHF	TGTGCCAGTAGCCCGACAGGGTACGCTCAGCCCCAGCATTTT
-	TRBJ1-2	TRBD1	TRBV7-8	CASSPQGGYGYTF	TGTGCCAGCAGCCCACAGGGGGGCTATGGCTACACCTTC
-	TRBJ1-5	TRBD1	TRBV7-2	CASSHPAGTGDQPQHF	TGTGCCAGCAGCCACCCCGCCGGGACAGGGGATCAGCCCCAGCATTTT
-	TRBJ2-5	TRBD2	TRBV19	CASSIGNGGLISQYF	TGTGCCAGTAGTATAGGTAACGGGGGACTAATTTCCCAGTACTTC
-	TRBJ2-7	TRBD2	TRBV3-1/TRBV3-2	CASSPQGRGAEQYF	TGTGCCAGCAGCCCCCAGGGGCGGGGGGCCGAGCAGTACTTC
once	TRBJ1-2	-	TRBV6-5	CASSYGLGYTF	TGTGCCAGCAGTTACGGGCTGGGCTACACCTTC
-	TRBJ2-7	-	TRBV7-9	CASSPGVAVYEQYF	TGTGCCAGCAGCCCAGGGGTCGCCGTCTACGAGCAGTACTTC
-	TRBJ2-3	TRBD2	TRBV28	CASPPGSERGSTDTQYF	TGTGCCAGCCCCCCGGGTAGCGAGCGGGGTAGTACAGATACGCAGTATTTT